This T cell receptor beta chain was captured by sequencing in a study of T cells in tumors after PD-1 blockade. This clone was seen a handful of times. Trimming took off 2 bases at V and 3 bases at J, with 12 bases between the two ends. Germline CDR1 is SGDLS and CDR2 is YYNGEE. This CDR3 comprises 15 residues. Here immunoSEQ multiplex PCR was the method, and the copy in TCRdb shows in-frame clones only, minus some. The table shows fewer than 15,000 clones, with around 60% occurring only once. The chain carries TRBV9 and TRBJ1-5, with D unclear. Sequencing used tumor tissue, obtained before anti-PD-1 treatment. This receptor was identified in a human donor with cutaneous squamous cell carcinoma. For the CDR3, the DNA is TGTGCCAGCAGCGTCGGTGGCATCTACAATCAGCCCCAGCATTTT. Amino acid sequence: CASSVGGIYNQPQHF.